This entry lists 19 T cell receptor beta chains sequenced from one sample in a study of blood T cell repertoires in COVID-19. TCRdb keeps only in-frame clones here, not all; method: immunoSEQ multiplex PCR. The profile shows 120,000 to 150,000 clones, under 85% of them singletons. Sequencing used peripheral blood. The receptor set was obtained from a human donor in a cohort sampled during active COVID-19.

The chain is built from TRBV5-4 and TRBJ2-7; maybe TRBD2 (7 bases). The CDR3 runs to 15 residues. Between the trimmed V and J ends, which lost 2 bases and 6 bases, there was a span of 18 bases. Germline values: CDR1 SGHNT, CDR2 YYREEE (reference sequence). CDR3 bases: TGTGCCAGCAGCTTCCCGACACAGGGAGGGGGCGAGCAGTACTTC. The encoded protein is CASSFPTQGGGEQYF.

The chain links TRBV5-1 to TRBJ2-6; 8 bases agree with TRBD1. V lost 5 bases, J lost 4 bases, and 11 bases stayed unmatched. CDR3 size: 17 residues. The germline V gene encodes CDR1 SGHRS and CDR2 YFSETQ. CDR3 loop: CASSMSGGATGANVLTF. As DNA, the CDR3 is TGCGCCAGCAGTATGTCAGGGGGCGCGACCGGGGCCAACGTCCTGACTTTC.

V gene TRBV7-2 combines with J gene TRBJ2-5; 7 nucleotides agree with TRBD1. V trimming: 5 bases; J trimming: 5 bases; junction bases outside the gene matches: 5. The CDR3 has 13 amino acids. Looked up from germline, CDR1 is SGHTA and CDR2 is FQGNSA. DNA for the CDR3: TGTGCCAGCAGCAGACAGGGAAAGGAGACCCAGTACTTC. This gives the protein CASSRQGKETQYF. Supplemented by reference TRBV7-2 and TRBJ2-5, the full variable domain reads GAGVSQSPSNKVTEKGKDVELRCDPISGHTALYWYRQSLGQGLEFLIYFQGNSAPDKSGLPSDRFSAERTGGSVSTLTIQRTQQEDSAVYLCASSRQGKETQYFGPGTRLLVL.

This chain uses TRBV28 with TRBJ1-5, with 8 bases matching TRBD1. Germline V CDR1 and CDR2: MDHEN, SYDVKM. The ends lost 6 bases at V and 3 bases at J; junction bases unmatched: 7. The CDR3 consists of 15 residues. The CDR3 reads CASRGTGFDNQPQHF. CDR3 sequence (DNA): TGTGCCAGCAGGGGGACAGGCTTCGACAATCAGCCCCAGCATTTT.

The rearrangement joins TRBV6-5 to TRBJ2-7, with a weak D call TRBD2 (6 bases). In germline, CDR1 is MNHEY, CDR2 SVGAGI. The CDR3 contains 13 residues. Trimming removed 6 bases from V and 12 bases from J, with 21 bases in between. CDR3 sequence reads: CASRGGDGLSAYF. Written as DNA, the CDR3 is TGTGCCAGCAGAGGAGGGGACGGATTATCGGCGTACTTC.

The gene calls are TRBV29-1 and TRBJ2-6, with D possibly being TRBD2 (5 bases). Germline V gives CDR1 SQVTM, CDR2 ANQGSEA. This CDR3 has 14 residues. V shed 6 bases and J shed 0 bases, with 9 bases lying between them. CDR3 amino acids: CSVARGSGANVLTF. The CDR3 DNA reads as TGCAGCGTCGCCCGGGGCTCTGGGGCCAACGTCCTGACTTTC. The whole variable domain, remainder taken from reference TRBV29-1 and TRBJ2-6, is SAVISQKPSRDICQRGTSLTIQCQVDSQVTMMFWYRQQPGQSLTLIATANQGSEATYESGFVIDKFPISRPNLTFSTLTVSNMSPEDSSIYLCSVARGSGANVLTFGAGSRLTVL.

The chain is built from TRBV4-2 and TRBJ1-5; maybe TRBD1 (6 bases). Trimming took off 0 bases at V and 6 bases at J, with 12 bases between the two ends. This CDR3 comprises 15 residues. The germline gives CDR1 LGHNA, CDR2 YNFKEQ. The CDR3 nucleotides are TGTGCCAGCAGCCAAGATCCTACAGGGAGTCAGCCCCAGCATTTT. Encoded protein: CASSQDPTGSQPQHF.

The chain links TRBV7-3 to TRBJ2-5, with D perhaps matching TRBD1 (6 bases). The germline CDR1 and CDR2 sequences are SGHTA and FQGTGA. V lost 2 bases, J lost 5 bases, and 15 bases lay in between. This CDR3 has 15 residues. The CDR3 nucleotides are TGTGCCAGCAGCTTAGCCGGGTTGAGGGGGGAGACCCAGTACTTC. Translated, it gives CASSLAGLRGETQYF.

The rearrangement uses TRBV11-3 and TRBJ2-7; 10 positions agree with TRBD1. Trimming cost V 2 bases and J 6 bases; bases outside gene matches: 7. The V gene's germline CDR1 is SGHNT and CDR2 YENEEA. This CDR3 has 15 residues. CDR3 sequence (DNA): TGTGCCAGCAGCTTAACCGGGACAGGGGCCGGCGAGCAGTACTTC. The encoded protein is CASSLTGTGAGEQYF.

This clone was seen a handful of times. This chain joins TRBV12-3 or TRBV12-4 and TRBJ2-7, with 7 bases fitting TRBD2. V gave up 5 bases and J gave up 6 bases; unmatched junction bases: 7. CDR3 size: 13 residues. Here the CDR3 DNA reads TGTGCCAGCAGTCGGGGAGGGGTAGCCGAGCAGTACTTC. Translated, it gives CASSRGGVAEQYF.

This clone has a handful of counts. V gene TRBV7-9 combines with J gene TRBJ2-6; TRBD1 agrees at 7 bases. With V trimmed by 5 bases and J by 5 bases, 15 bases remained unmatched. CDR1 is SEHNR and CDR2 is FQNEAQ in the germline V gene (reference sequence). The CDR3 spans 18 residues. CDR3 loop: CASSTRQGGWGRANVLTF. CDR3 bases: TGTGCCAGCAGCACTCGACAGGGCGGCTGGGGCAGGGCCAACGTCCTGACTTTC.

This clone is a singleton in its sample. The genes are TRBV21-1 and TRBJ1-1; TRBD1, as called in the table, went unchecked against the DNA. TRBV21-1 represents a pseudogene. The CDR3 loop spans 16 amino acids. In DNA form, the CDR3 reads TGTGCCAGCAGCAAAGGATTTAAAGACAAGAACACTGAAGCTTTCTTT. It translates to CASSKGFKDKNTEAFF.

As to this clone: The final CDR3 position lacks the conserved phenylalanine or tryptophan, pointing to a likely read error. No DNA is shown, since the ends of the CDR3 on it are uncertain; the CDR3 is the one TCRdb lists. This rearrangement joins TRBV5-8 to TRBJ2-7; whether TRBD1, the table's D call, matches the DNA was not checked. With termini counted, the CDR3 has 13 amino acids. Germline loops: CDR1 SGHTS, CDR2 YDEGEE. The chain's CDR3 is CASSPSEGASWAG.

In this sample, this clone turned up once. The rearrangement uses TRBV5-1 and TRBJ2-1; D unresolved. V was cut by 5 bases and J by 4 bases, with 7 bases left in between. The CDR3 length is 12 residues. In germline, CDR1 is SGHRS, CDR2 YFSETQ. DNA of the CDR3: TGCGCCAGCAGTCGAGGTTACAATGAGCAGTTCTTC. Translated: CASSRGYNEQFF. The full variable domain, in which reference TRBV5-1 and TRBJ2-1 provide the parts outside the CDR3, is KAGVTQTPRYLIKTRGQQVTLSCSPISGHRSVSWYQQTPGQGLQFLFEYFSETQRNKGNFPGRFSGRQFSNSRSEMNVSTLELGDSALYLCASSRGYNEQFFGPGTRLTVL.

V gene TRBV25-1 combines with J gene TRBJ2-7; D perhaps matches TRBD2 (5 bases). This CDR3 is built from 14 residues. Trimming removed 8 bases from V and 6 bases from J, with 20 bases in between. The germline V gene has CDR1 MGHDK and CDR2 SYGVNS. CDR3 loop: CASSLGMALREQYF. The CDR3 DNA reads TGTGCCAGCTCCCTCGGGATGGCGTTGCGCGAGCAGTACTTC.

CDR3 protein: CASSSTGTGLKNVLTF. CDR3 in DNA: TGTGCCAGCAGCTCTACCGGGACAGGACTTAAAAACGTCCTGACTTTC. This rearrangement joins TRBV11-2 to TRBJ2-6; the match to TRBD1 covers 8 bases. This CDR3 is built from 16 residues. The V gene end was trimmed by 4 bases and the J gene end by 10 bases; junction bases not matched to a gene: 12. Germline V CDR1 and CDR2: SGHAT, FQNNGV.

The rearrangement links TRBV13 to TRBJ2-3; D is ambiguous. The germline CDR1 and CDR2 sequences are PRHDT and FYEKMQ (reference sequence). The CDR3 covers 12 residues. V dropped 4 bases and J dropped 9 bases, with 11 bases sitting between them. The CDR3 DNA is TGTGCCAGCAGCTCTCTCGAGGAGACGCAGTATTTT. Its protein product is CASSSLEETQYF.

The rearrangement links TRBV6-5 to TRBJ2-7; tentative D call: TRBD2 (5 bases). Germline V gene lookup returns CDR1 MNHEY and CDR2 SVGAGI. CDR3 size: 14 residues. Trimming left V 6 bases short and J 4 bases short, with 16 bases between. The chain's CDR3 is CASRPGITPYEQYF. The CDR3 region has the DNA TGTGCCAGCAGGCCCGGGATCACACCGTACGAGCAGTACTTC.

The rearrangement links TRBV19 to TRBJ1-5, with a possible D match to TRBD1 (5 bases). The CDR3 contains 13 residues. The V gene's germline CDR1 is LNHDA and CDR2 SQIVND (reference sequence). V lost 4 bases and J lost 4, with 8 bases in between. DNA for the CDR3: TGTGCCAGTAGTACGCAGGGTAATCAGCCCCAGCATTTT. This codes for CASSTQGNQPQHF.